This note documents a single T cell receptor beta chain sequence. This sample is part of a study of blood T cell repertoires in COVID-19. Study-level background: Collection of acute and convalescent COVID-19 samples took place in the United States, Italy and Spain. The cDNA or gDNA used as material had been derived from T cells, B-cell-depleted T cells, or PBMCs.

The germline V gene encodes CDR1 MDHEN and CDR2 SYDVKM. There are 16 residues in the CDR3. The junction had 8 bases not matched to a gene; V was cut back by 6 bases and J by 0 bases. In the source study's methods: Reference gene primer amplification in the assay estimated nucleated cell counts. Generated by immunoSEQ multiplex PCR, the TCRdb table keeps only in-frame clones and is missing some. V, J and clone size derive from that table, while D and trimming were established from the DNA sequence. The sample includes around 70,000 clones, under 95% seen only once; the top ten take 1.4% to 1.5%. The rearrangement uses TRBV28 and TRBJ2-5, with TRBD2 matching over 9 bases. The sequencing input was peripheral blood. The sequence came from a man aged 45-65 years with acute or convalescent COVID-19. CDR3 in amino acids: CASRTLAGSNQETQYF. CDR3 in DNA: TGTGCCAGCAGAACTCTAGCGGGATCTAACCAAGAGACCCAGTACTTC.